What follows are 27 T cell receptor beta chains derived from one specimen sequenced in a study of spatial heterogeneity in lung cancer. Study results and caveats: Higher tumor mutation counts went along with higher counts of expanded intratumoral alpha and beta TCRs.

TCRdb reprocessed the 5' RACE reads with MiXCR, giving one entry per CDR3 protein. The sample lists roughly 10,000 distinct CDR3 sequences, more than 7% occurring once. These receptors lack a known antigen. Time point described: sample taken at primary tumor resection. The sample was lung tumor tissue, taken at surgery. The receptors come from a female donor with early-stage non-small cell lung cancer.

With regard to this clonotype: This beta chain is a stray sequence in a library constructed for alpha chains; its clone size is not meaningful. The V gene is TRBV18, the J gene TRBJ1-3, with 9 bases matching TRBD1. Germline lookup yields CDR1 KGHSH and CDR2 LQKENI. With V trimmed by 5 bases and J by 3 bases, 2 bases remained unmatched. This CDR3 contains 14 residues. The CDR3 is CASSAGQGGNTIYF. The CDR3 DNA follows: TGTGCCAGCTCAGCGGGACAGGGTGGAAACACCATATATTTT.

At least ten counts were recorded for this clonotype. In a library made to pick up alpha chains, this beta chain is a stray read with a size that means little. The gene calls are TRBV27 and TRBJ2-5, with D unclear. The CDR3 extends over 13 amino acids. V gave up 6 bases and J gave up 1 base, with 9 bases separating them. Germline V gene lookup returns CDR1 MNHEY and CDR2 SMNVEV (reference sequence). The CDR3 sequence is CASSTLAQETQYF. The CDR3 coding sequence is TGTGCCAGCAGCACCCTGGCCCAAGAGACCCAGTACTTC.

Note on this clonotype: A library made for alpha chains picked up this beta chain off target, so its size means little. V is TRBV7-9 and J is TRBJ2-7; 7 nucleotides line up with TRBD1. The CDR3 runs 12 residues. In germline, CDR1 is SEHNR, CDR2 FQNEAQ (reference sequence). With V trimmed by 5 bases and J by 3 bases, 1 base remained unmatched. The CDR3 region has the DNA TGTGCCAGCAGCGGGACAGACTACGAGCAGTACTTC. This codes for CASSGTDYEQYF.

This clonotype was counted at least ten times. Within a library made for alpha chains, this beta chain is off target, and its count is uninformative. The V and J genes are TRBV7-2 and TRBJ2-1, with TRBD2 matching over 8 bases. The V gene's germline CDR1 is SGHTA and CDR2 FQGNSA. V lost 1 base, J lost 4 bases, and 6 bases stayed unmatched. The CDR3 is 16 amino acids. CDR3 amino acids: CASSLERGSHYNEQFF. Here the CDR3 DNA reads TGTGCCAGCAGCTTAGAGCGGGGGAGCCATTACAATGAGCAGTTCTTC.

This clonotype qualifies as medium-sized (0.01 to 0.1%). The library was designed around alpha chains, so this beta chain is a stray read whose abundance carries little weight. The V and J genes are TRBV29-1 and TRBJ2-3; TRBD2 matches 8 bases. The CDR3 is 16 amino acids. The V segment lost 8 bases and the J segment 2 bases; nucleotides outside the gene matches: 15. Germline CDR1 reads SQVTM; CDR2 reads ANQGSEA. CDR3 nucleotides: TGCAGCCCTCCCGGGACTAGATCCTTTTTCACAGATACGCAGTATTTT. Translation: CSPPGTRSFFTDTQYF.

This clonotype ranks as medium-sized. Because the library targeted alpha chains, this beta chain is an off-target read whose size means little. The DNA for the CDR3 is TGTGCCAGCAGCTCCCTTTATCGTTCACCCCTCCACTTT. Residues: CASSSLYRSPLHF. The genes are TRBV7-2 and TRBJ1-6; no definite D call. The CDR3 totals 13 residues. Germline V gives CDR1 SGHTA, CDR2 FQGNSA. The V end was cut by 4 bases, the J end by 9 bases, with 10 bases between.

Regarding this clonotype: For a library built for alpha chains, this beta chain is a stray read; little rests on its size. This chain uses TRBV20-1 with TRBJ2-7; TRBD2 is a possible D gene (6 bases). Germline values: CDR1 DFQATT, CDR2 SNEGSKA (reference sequence). CDR3 size: 11 residues. V lost 1 base to trimming and J lost 7 bases, with 8 bases between them. CDR3 DNA: TGCAGTGCTAGAGCGGGGGTTGAGCAGTACTTC. This sequence encodes CSARAGVEQYF.

This clonotype has a handful of counts. A library made for alpha chains picked up this beta chain off target, so its size means little. This rearrangement joins TRBV24-1 to TRBJ1-5; D is unresolved. CDR1 and CDR2 (germline): KGHDR, SFDVKD. This CDR3 is 12 amino acids long. With 5 bases removed from V and 3 bases from J, the gap between germline ends came to 4 bases. The CDR3 coding sequence is TGTGCCACCAGTGCCTCCAATCAGCCCCAGCATTTT. This gives the protein CATSASNQPQHF.

This clonotype turned up a few times. Little can be read into the size of this beta chain, an off-target read in a library designed for alpha chains. This sequence joins TRBV20-1 and TRBJ1-2; 9 bases line up with TRBD1. This CDR3 comprises 18 residues. V trimming: 6 bases; J trimming: 4 bases; junction bases outside the gene matches: 21. Germline CDR1 reads DFQATT; CDR2 reads SNEGSKA (reference sequence). The CDR3 reads CSATSPFSGQGGVYGYTF. In DNA form, the CDR3 reads TGCAGTGCCACCTCTCCGTTTTCGGGACAGGGAGGAGTCTATGGCTACACCTTC.

This clonotype was observed at least ten times. Little can be read into the size of this beta chain, an off-target read in a library designed for alpha chains. This chain links TRBV16 with TRBJ1-1; D ambiguous. From germline, CDR1 is KGHSY and CDR2 FQNENV. The CDR3 sequence is 14 residues long. V was trimmed by 4 bases and J by 3 bases, leaving 12 bases between them. The CDR3 region is CASSPRGGDTEAFF. Written as DNA, the CDR3 is TGTGCCAGCAGCCCCCGAGGCGGGGACACTGAAGCTTTCTTT. Variable domain in full (rest from reference TRBV16 and TRBJ1-1): GEEVAQTPKHLVRGEGQKAKLYCAPIKGHSYVFWYQQVLKNEFKFLISFQNENVFDETGMPKERFSAKCLPNSPCSLEIQATKLEDSAVYFCASSPRGGDTEAFFGQGTRLTVV.

This clonotype is deemed medium-sized (0.01 to 0.1%). A library prepared for alpha chains yielded this beta chain as an off-target read; its size is of little meaning. The chain's CDR3 is CSASTAGGTDTQYF. The CDR3 nucleotides are TGCAGTGCTAGTACAGCGGGGGGCACAGATACGCAGTATTTT. V and J are TRBV20-1 and TRBJ2-3; TRBD2 agrees at 8 bases. Looked up from germline, CDR1 is DFQATT and CDR2 is SNEGSKA (reference sequence). J gave up 1 base and V 3 bases, and 3 bases lay outside the gene matches. The CDR3 extends over 14 amino acids.

This clonotype has a handful of counts. As an off-target read in a library built for alpha chains, this beta chain has a frequency of little significance. The V gene is TRBV13, the J gene TRBJ1-1, with D unclear. From germline, CDR1 is PRHDT and CDR2 FYEKMQ (reference sequence). The CDR3 consists of 14 residues. Trimming left V 0 bases short and J 5 bases short, with 10 bases between. Here the CDR3 DNA reads TGTGCCAGCAGCTTAGGCCTCAGATTGACTGAAGCTTTCTTT. Its protein is CASSLGLRLTEAFF.

Many counts were recorded for this clonotype. This beta chain came through as a stray read in a library set up for alpha chains, and its size says little. The J gene is TRBJ1-1, the V gene TRBV2; 7 bases fit TRBD1. The CDR3 has 13 residues. Per the germline V gene, CDR1 is SNHLY and CDR2 is FYNNEI. J lost 3 bases, V lost 6 bases, and 4 bases had no gene match. CDR3 in DNA: TGTGCCAGCAGAACGGACAGGTACACTGAAGCTTTCTTT. It yields the protein CASRTDRYTEAFF.

This clonotype showed up just a few times. This beta chain turned up in a library designed for alpha chains; as an off-target read, its abundance says little. The J gene is TRBJ2-5, the V gene TRBV20-1; possibly TRBD1 for D (5 bases). This CDR3 spans 15 amino acids. V gave up 0 bases and J gave up 4 bases, with 15 bases separating them. Germline CDR1 DFQATT, CDR2 SNEGSKA (reference sequence). CDR3: CSARDGTGPGETQYF. CDR3 DNA: TGCAGTGCTAGAGATGGTACAGGCCCCGGAGAGACCCAGTACTTC.

The table lists this clonotype with many counts. The library was built for alpha chains, so this beta chain is an off-target read and its size means little. The chain links TRBV29-1 to TRBJ2-7, with 10 bases fitting TRBD1. Germline lookup yields CDR1 SQVTM and CDR2 ANQGSEA. J gave up 4 bases and V 5 bases, and 8 bases lay outside the gene matches. The CDR3 sequence is 14 residues long. CDR3 DNA: TGCAGCGTTAAACCCGGGACAGGGGTTTACGAGCAGTACTTC. This translates into CSVKPGTGVYEQYF.

A remark on this clonotype: A junction boundary mismatches the germline segment, possibly from a read error. This beta chain is off target for a library built for alpha chains, so its abundance means little. The chain's CDR3 is CASSFSYAQYF. In nucleotides, the CDR3 is TGTGCCAGCAGTTTCTCCTACGCGCAGTACTTC. This sequence joins TRBV12-3 or TRBV12-4 and TRBJ2-7; D gene unclear. This CDR3 has 11 residues.

This clonotype was counted at least ten times. With the library built for alpha chains, this beta chain is off target and its frequency is not meaningful. The rearrangement uses TRBV7-9 and TRBJ2-7; 7 bases are a match to TRBD2. J gave up 5 bases and V 5 bases, and 9 bases lay outside the gene matches. CDR1 and CDR2 (germline): SEHNR, FQNEAQ (reference sequence). This CDR3 is built from 14 residues. The CDR3 nucleotides are TGTGCCAGCAGCGACTTAGCGGGTCTAGACGAGCAGTACTTC. Protein product: CASSDLAGLDEQYF.

In regard to this clonotype: This sequence may be a read error, since a much larger clone differs from it by one base. In this CDR3 the conserved last residue, phenylalanine or tryptophan, is missing, so a read error is likely. The library was built for alpha chains, so this beta chain is an off-target read and its size means little. J is TRBJ1-6 and V is TRBV7-3, with D hard to call. There are 13 residues in the CDR3. Germline loops: CDR1 SGHTA, CDR2 FQGTGA. V lost 1 base to trimming and J lost 7 bases, with 5 bases between them. The CDR3 nucleotides read TGTGCCAGCAGCTTAAACGGGAATTCACCCCTCCACCTT. It translates to CASSLNGNSPLHL.

This clonotype was counted at least ten times. For a library built for alpha chains, this beta chain is a stray read; little rests on its size. The V call is TRBV28, the J call TRBJ1-3; D gene ambiguous. Germline lookup yields CDR1 MDHEN and CDR2 SYDVKM. The CDR3 has 15 residues. Trimming took 10 bases from V and 2 from J, leaving 18 bases between them. CDR3 bases: TGTGCCACCCTGTCCGGACCCGTCGCTGGAAACACCATATATTTT. Its translation: CATLSGPVAGNTIYF.

This clonotype was detected many times. In a library made to pick up alpha chains, this beta chain is a stray read with a size that means little. The chain joins TRBV5-1 to TRBJ2-2, with D possibly matching TRBD1 (5 bases). Germline V CDR1 and CDR2: SGHRS, YFSETQ. V shed 4 bases and J shed 0 bases, with 10 bases lying between them. CDR3 length: 15 residues. The CDR3 loop is CASSPQGANTGELFF. Written as DNA, the CDR3 is TGCGCCAGCAGCCCCCAGGGCGCGAACACCGGGGAGCTGTTTTTT.

Sample share makes this clonotype medium-sized (0.01 to 0.1%). Little can be read into the size of this beta chain, an off-target read in a library designed for alpha chains. The chain carries TRBV2 and TRBJ1-5; 9 nucleotides line up with TRBD1. The CDR3 runs 14 residues. CDR1 and CDR2 (germline): SNHLY, FYNNEI. After removal of 3 bases from V and 5 bases from J, the junction contained 2 bases not matched to a gene. The CDR3: CASSDTGGYQPQHF. The DNA of the CDR3 is TGTGCCAGCAGTGATACAGGGGGCTATCAGCCCCAGCATTTT.

This clonotype was observed at least ten times. This beta chain turned up in a library designed for alpha chains; as an off-target read, its abundance says little. The V call is TRBV7-2, the J call TRBJ1-1, with D possibly TRBD1 on 5 matching bases. V was cut by 1 base and J by 5 bases, with 20 bases left in between. The CDR3 spans 17 residues. Germline values: CDR1 SGHTA, CDR2 FQGNSA. Written as DNA, the CDR3 is TGTGCCAGCAGCTTAGTGGGGGGGAGGAGGGCGAGTACTGAAGCTTTCTTT. Protein product: CASSLVGGRRASTEAFF.

Details on this clonotype: A much larger clone differs by one base, so this may be a read error. The library was prepared for alpha chains; this beta chain is a stray read, so its frequency means little. The chain is built from TRBV3-1 and TRBJ2-7, with D unclear. The CDR3 is 12 amino acids. The germline CDR1 and CDR2 sequences are LGHDT and YNNKEL (reference sequence). The CDR3 reads CPSSQSRSEQYF. CDR3 bases: TGTCCCAGCAGCCAATCGCGTAGCGAGCAGTACTTC.

At least ten counts were recorded for this clonotype. Being off target in a library aimed at alpha chains, this beta chain has a size of little meaning. Written as DNA, the CDR3 is TGCAGTGCTCGGATGCCCGGGACAGGGAGCTACGAGCAGTACTTC. Translated, it gives CSARMPGTGSYEQYF. V usage is TRBV20-1 and J usage is TRBJ2-7; 9 bases match TRBD1. V lost 5 bases to trimming and J lost 3 bases; unmatched junction nucleotides: 11. This CDR3 region has 15 residues. Per the germline V gene, CDR1 is DFQATT and CDR2 is SNEGSKA (reference sequence).

This clonotype occurred many times. This beta chain was picked up by a library intended for alpha chains and is off target, so its count carries little meaning. The rearrangement links TRBV20-1 to TRBJ2-7, with D perhaps given as TRBD1 or TRBD2 (6 bases each). CDR3 size: 15 residues. V lost 6 bases and J 2 bases, leaving 20 bases between the germline ends. CDR1 is DFQATT, CDR2 SNEGSKA, per germline (reference sequence). CDR3 nucleotides: TGCAGTGCCTTCCCATCCCCGGGGGACACCTACGAGCAGTACTTC. Translating it yields CSAFPSPGDTYEQYF.

This clonotype was found many times. Because the library targeted alpha chains, this beta chain is an off-target read whose size means little. In DNA form, the CDR3 reads TGTGCCAGCACAAGAACAGGCACAGGGGTGGGCTACACCTTC. Translating it yields CASTRTGTGVGYTF. The rearrangement joins TRBV6-5 to TRBJ1-2, with 7 nucleotides matching TRBD1. The germline V gene has CDR1 MNHEY and CDR2 SVGAGI. This CDR3 has 14 residues. The ends lost 7 bases at V and 8 bases at J; junction bases unmatched: 13.

This clonotype was observed many times. The library was built for alpha chains, so this beta chain is an off-target read and its size means little. CDR3 nucleotide sequence: TGTGCCAGCAGCCCCCGGACAGAGGCGTTCGGAAACACCATATATTTT. Protein: CASSPRTEAFGNTIYF. The rearrangement links TRBV3-1 to TRBJ1-3; the D gene is possibly TRBD1 (6 bases). This CDR3 is 16 amino acids long. Germline assignment: CDR1 LGHDT and CDR2 YNNKEL (reference sequence). Trimming pared 4 bases from V and 4 bases from J, leaving 17 bases between.